This is a list of T cell receptor beta chains from one sample in a study of radiation and T cells in renal cell carcinoma. Data came from immunoSEQ multiplex PCR; TCRdb stores just in-frame clones and leaves some out. The profile shows over 45,000 clones, 65% to 85% of them singletons. Sequenced material: blood, taken from a patient whose treatment included radiotherapy and nephrectomy. The receptor set was obtained from a man aged 55 to 69 with renal cell carcinoma. Both conserved end residues are part of each CDR3. The order of the fields is D gene, clone size, J gene, V gene, CDR3 protein, CDR3 DNA. The D gene is left open where the match is weak. A row's size may be missing; if present it is once, few, many or a size class.

d_gene: -
abundance: -
j_gene: TRBJ2-1
v_gene: TRBV14
CDR3aa: CASSQERGTNEQFF
CDR3nt: TGTGCCAGCAGCCAAGAAAGGGGAACGAATGAGCAGTTCTTC

d_gene: TRBD1
abundance: -
j_gene: TRBJ2-7
v_gene: TRBV7-2
CDR3aa: CASRLQGSYEQYF
CDR3nt: TGTGCCAGCAGACTACAGGGGTCCTACGAGCAGTACTTC

d_gene: -
abundance: -
j_gene: TRBJ2-5
v_gene: TRBV5-1
CDR3aa: CASSLAAGRQETQYF
CDR3nt: TGCGCCAGCAGCTTGGCAGCAGGACGGCAAGAGACCCAGTACTTC

d_gene: -
abundance: -
j_gene: TRBJ1-2
v_gene: TRBV7-9
CDR3aa: CASSLADSGPHTF
CDR3nt: TGTGCCAGCAGCTTAGCGGACTCCGGGCCTCACACCTTC

d_gene: -
abundance: -
j_gene: TRBJ1-1
v_gene: TRBV15
CDR3aa: CATSRERGWAEAFF
CDR3nt: TGTGCCACCAGCAGAGAACGGGGGTGGGCTGAAGCTTTCTTT

d_gene: -
abundance: -
j_gene: TRBJ2-1
v_gene: TRBV6-6
CDR3aa: CASSYSYNEQFF
CDR3nt: TGTGCCAGCAGTTACTCCTACAATGAGCAGTTCTTC

d_gene: TRBD1
abundance: once
j_gene: TRBJ1-2
v_gene: TRBV28
CDR3aa: CASLPTSNRGYGYTF
CDR3nt: TGTGCCAGCCTACCTACTAGTAACAGGGGATATGGCTACACCTTC

d_gene: TRBD1
abundance: -
j_gene: TRBJ1-1
v_gene: TRBV19
CDR3aa: CASSSRTGGKWSTEAFF
CDR3nt: TGTGCCAGTAGTTCGCGGACAGGGGGCAAGTGGAGCACTGAAGCTTTCTTT

d_gene: -
abundance: few
j_gene: TRBJ1-1
v_gene: TRBV4-3
CDR3aa: CASSQEGVNTEAFF
CDR3nt: TGCGCCAGCAGCCAAGAAGGGGTGAACACTGAAGCTTTCTTT

d_gene: TRBD1
abundance: -
j_gene: TRBJ1-3
v_gene: TRBV7-4
CDR3aa: CASSLEFRTGTENRLPGNTIYF
CDR3nt: TGTGCCAGCAGCTTAGAGTTTCGAACCGGGACAGAGAATAGACTCCCTGGAAACACCATATATTTT

d_gene: -
abundance: -
j_gene: TRBJ1-2
v_gene: TRBV28
CDR3aa: CASTLIPGSGYTF
CDR3nt: TGTGCCAGCACCTTAATCCCTGGGAGTGGCTACACCTTC

d_gene: -
abundance: -
j_gene: TRBJ2-1
v_gene: TRBV7-2
CDR3aa: CASSLGPNNEQFF
CDR3nt: TGTGCCAGCAGCTTAGGCCCTAACAATGAGCAGTTCTTC

d_gene: -
abundance: -
j_gene: TRBJ2-1
v_gene: TRBV19
CDR3aa: CASSLGGGRGPGGNEQFF
CDR3nt: TGTGCCAGTAGTCTGGGTGGGGGTAGGGGCCCAGGCGGCAATGAGCAGTTCTTC

d_gene: -
abundance: -
j_gene: TRBJ2-3
v_gene: TRBV7-9
CDR3aa: CASSLGSRASDTQYF
CDR3nt: TGTGCCAGCAGCTTAGGTTCCAGGGCTTCAGATACGCAGTATTTT

d_gene: TRBD1
abundance: -
j_gene: TRBJ2-5
v_gene: TRBV30
CDR3aa: CACVGDRGLETQYF
CDR3nt: TGTGCCTGTGTGGGGGACAGGGGATTGGAGACCCAGTACTTC

d_gene: TRBD2
abundance: -
j_gene: TRBJ2-1
v_gene: TRBV30
CDR3aa: CAWTGTSGGMVFEQFF
CDR3nt: TGTGCCTGGACCGGCACTAGCGGGGGGATGGTGTTTGAGCAGTTCTTC

d_gene: TRBD1
abundance: -
j_gene: TRBJ2-1
v_gene: TRBV18
CDR3aa: CASSPSDRGGNEQFF
CDR3nt: TGTGCCAGCTCACCAAGCGACAGGGGTGGGAATGAGCAGTTCTTC

d_gene: TRBD1
abundance: -
j_gene: TRBJ1-5
v_gene: TRBV7-8
CDR3aa: CASSSHRDSQPQHF
CDR3nt: TGTGCCAGCAGCTCCCACAGGGACAGTCAGCCCCAGCATTTT

d_gene: -
abundance: few
j_gene: TRBJ2-5
v_gene: TRBV6-6
CDR3aa: CASSYGWETQYF
CDR3nt: TGTGCCAGCAGTTACGGGTGGGAGACCCAGTACTTC

d_gene: -
abundance: -
j_gene: TRBJ1-1
v_gene: TRBV5-6
CDR3aa: CASSLPWTEAFF
CDR3nt: TGTGCCAGCAGCTTGCCTTGGACTGAAGCTTTCTTT

d_gene: -
abundance: -
j_gene: TRBJ2-7
v_gene: TRBV5-1
CDR3aa: CASSLITTNEQYF
CDR3nt: TGCGCCAGCAGCTTGATAACTACGAACGAGCAGTACTTC

d_gene: TRBD1
abundance: -
j_gene: TRBJ2-7
v_gene: TRBV6-5
CDR3aa: CASSRTGTGTYEQYF
CDR3nt: TGTGCCAGCAGCCGGACCGGGACAGGGACCTACGAGCAGTACTTC

d_gene: TRBD1
abundance: -
j_gene: TRBJ1-2
v_gene: TRBV4-3
CDR3aa: CASSQQTGNYGYTF
CDR3nt: TGCGCCAGCAGCCAACAGACAGGGAACTATGGCTACACCTTC

d_gene: TRBD2
abundance: -
j_gene: TRBJ2-4
v_gene: TRBV27
CDR3aa: CASSPLGLAGGANIQYF
CDR3nt: TGTGCCAGCAGCCCTTTAGGACTAGCGGGAGGGGCAAACATTCAGTACTTC

d_gene: TRBD1
abundance: -
j_gene: TRBJ2-2
v_gene: TRBV4-3
CDR3aa: CASSQEEGGYTGELFF
CDR3nt: TGCGCCAGCAGCCAAGAAGAAGGGGGCTACACCGGGGAGCTGTTTTTT

d_gene: -
abundance: -
j_gene: TRBJ1-1
v_gene: TRBV11-3
CDR3aa: CASSQGYLNTEAFF
CDR3nt: TGTGCCAGCAGTCAGGGTTACTTGAACACTGAAGCTTTCTTT

d_gene: -
abundance: -
j_gene: TRBJ1-1
v_gene: TRBV6-1
CDR3aa: CASSEQGAAVTEAFF
CDR3nt: TGTGCCAGCAGTGAACAAGGGGCTGCCGTCACTGAAGCTTTCTTT

d_gene: -
abundance: few
j_gene: TRBJ2-5
v_gene: TRBV5-6
CDR3aa: CASSAGTAQETQYF
CDR3nt: TGTGCCAGCAGCGCGGGGACGGCACAAGAGACCCAGTACTTC